The rows below give T cell receptor beta chains drawn from one sample of a study of cytomegalovirus exposure and HLA in healthy donors. Assay: immunoSEQ multiplex PCR; the TCRdb copy retains only in-frame clones and omits some. In the table there are approximately 220,000 clones, 76% of which are singletons. Sample: PBMCs. Receptor source: a man between 18 and 29 years old in good health and CMV-seronegative. The CDR3 runs from the conserved cysteine through the conserved F or W. Each record gives: J gene, D gene, V gene, clone size, CDR3 protein, CDR3 DNA. A D gene is named only where the DNA matches it firmly. For some rows the clone size is stated as once, few or many, or as a class when expanded; others skip it.

J gene: TRBJ2-3
D gene: TRBD2
V gene: TRBV9
clone size: -
CDR3 protein: CASSPGLAGGPTDTQYF
CDR3 DNA: TGTGCCAGCAGCCCCGGACTAGCGGGAGGGCCAACAGATACGCAGTATTTT

J gene: TRBJ2-2
D gene: TRBD2
V gene: TRBV30
clone size: -
CDR3 protein: CAWSPGLASNTGELFF
CDR3 DNA: TGTGCCTGGAGCCCCGGACTAGCGTCGAACACCGGGGAGCTGTTTTTT

J gene: TRBJ2-7
D gene: TRBD2
V gene: TRBV30
clone size: -
CDR3 protein: CAWSVGSGRREQYF
CDR3 DNA: TGTGCCTGGAGTGTAGGTAGCGGGAGGCGCGAGCAGTACTTC

J gene: TRBJ2-1
D gene: TRBD1
V gene: TRBV7-9
clone size: -
CDR3 protein: CASSLRQGTDNEQFF
CDR3 DNA: TGTGCCAGCAGCTTGCGACAGGGGACAGACAATGAGCAGTTCTTC

J gene: TRBJ2-3
D gene: -
V gene: TRBV27
clone size: -
CDR3 protein: CASSSEAMGDTQYF
CDR3 DNA: TGTGCCAGCAGTAGCGAGGCAATGGGAGATACGCAGTATTTT

J gene: TRBJ2-5
D gene: TRBD1
V gene: TRBV13
clone size: -
CDR3 protein: CASSLRGRRETQYF
CDR3 DNA: TGTGCCAGCAGCTTAAGGGGGCGGAGAGAGACCCAGTACTTC

J gene: TRBJ1-5
D gene: TRBD1
V gene: TRBV19
clone size: -
CDR3 protein: CASSIESGQPFQPQHF
CDR3 DNA: TGTGCCAGTAGTATAGAATCGGGACAGCCGTTTCAGCCCCAGCATTTT

J gene: TRBJ2-5
D gene: TRBD1
V gene: TRBV4-1
clone size: -
CDR3 protein: CASSPGTGASIETQYF
CDR3 DNA: TGCGCCAGCAGCCCCGGGACAGGGGCTTCTATAGAGACCCAGTACTTC

J gene: TRBJ1-2
D gene: -
V gene: TRBV6-1
clone size: -
CDR3 protein: CASSESIYRTRVNYGYTF
CDR3 DNA: TGTGCCAGCAGTGAAAGTATTTATAGGACACGGGTTAACTATGGCTACACCTTC

J gene: TRBJ2-7
D gene: TRBD1
V gene: TRBV2
clone size: once
CDR3 protein: CASCRDRGRYEQYF
CDR3 DNA: TGTGCCAGCTGCCGGGACAGGGGGCGCTACGAGCAGTACTTC

J gene: TRBJ2-7
D gene: TRBD1
V gene: TRBV6-5
clone size: -
CDR3 protein: CASSQLTGGACEQYF
CDR3 DNA: TGTGCCAGCAGTCAGCTGACAGGGGGAGCCTGCGAGCAGTACTTC

J gene: TRBJ2-5
D gene: TRBD2
V gene: TRBV11-1
clone size: -
CDR3 protein: CASSPRGGQETQYF
CDR3 DNA: TGTGCCAGCAGCCCCCGCGGGGGACAAGAGACCCAGTACTTC

J gene: TRBJ2-1
D gene: TRBD2
V gene: TRBV4-1
clone size: -
CDR3 protein: CASSQHTTGTSGSFGEQFF
CDR3 DNA: TGCGCCAGCAGCCAACATACAACCGGGACTAGCGGGAGTTTTGGTGAGCAGTTCTTC

J gene: TRBJ2-3
D gene: -
V gene: TRBV5-1
clone size: few
CDR3 protein: CASSLDGRVDPDTQYF
CDR3 DNA: TGCGCCAGCAGCTTGGATGGTCGGGTTGACCCAGATACGCAGTATTTT

J gene: TRBJ2-5
D gene: TRBD1
V gene: TRBV28
clone size: -
CDR3 protein: CASTPGQSGRETQYF
CDR3 DNA: TGTGCCAGCACCCCGGGACAGTCTGGCCGGGAGACCCAGTACTTC

J gene: TRBJ2-1
D gene: TRBD2
V gene: TRBV4-1
clone size: -
CDR3 protein: CASSQEGLAGVAEQFF
CDR3 DNA: TGCGCCAGCAGCCAAGAGGGACTAGCGGGAGTCGCTGAGCAGTTCTTC

J gene: TRBJ1-2
D gene: TRBD1
V gene: TRBV2
clone size: -
CDR3 protein: CASRAQGAATYGYTF
CDR3 DNA: TGTGCCAGCAGGGCCCAGGGGGCTGCTACCTATGGCTACACCTTC

J gene: TRBJ1-1
D gene: -
V gene: TRBV6-5
clone size: -
CDR3 protein: CASSSITGFAFF
CDR3 DNA: TGTGCCAGCAGTTCCATCACAGGATTCGCTTTCTTT

J gene: TRBJ2-1
D gene: -
V gene: TRBV5-1
clone size: -
CDR3 protein: CASSLEAQIPGNEQFF
CDR3 DNA: TGCGCCAGCAGCTTGGAAGCACAAATACCGGGTAATGAGCAGTTCTTC

J gene: TRBJ1-2
D gene: -
V gene: TRBV29-1
clone size: -
CDR3 protein: CSGQAGYGYTF
CDR3 DNA: TGCAGCGGACAGGCGGGCTATGGCTACACCTTC

J gene: TRBJ2-3
D gene: -
V gene: TRBV19
clone size: -
CDR3 protein: CASSRPRQGLTDTQYF
CDR3 DNA: TGTGCCAGTAGTAGGCCCCGGCAGGGATTGACAGATACGCAGTATTTT

J gene: TRBJ2-1
D gene: TRBD2
V gene: TRBV13
clone size: few
CDR3 protein: CASSLRTSGSYNEQFF
CDR3 DNA: TGTGCCAGCAGCTTAAGGACTAGCGGGAGCTACAATGAGCAGTTCTTC

J gene: TRBJ2-7
D gene: -
V gene: TRBV18
clone size: -
CDR3 protein: CASWFEASPGDYEQYF
CDR3 DNA: TGTGCCAGCTGGTTTGAGGCTAGCCCTGGCGACTACGAGCAGTACTTC

J gene: TRBJ2-2
D gene: -
V gene: TRBV7-3
clone size: -
CDR3 protein: CASSSLPGANTGELFF
CDR3 DNA: TGTGCCAGCAGCTCCCTTCCGGGGGCGAACACCGGGGAGCTGTTTTTT

J gene: TRBJ1-4
D gene: -
V gene: TRBV7-2
clone size: -
CDR3 protein: CASSRGLVLNEKLFF
CDR3 DNA: TGTGCCAGCAGCCGAGGACTGGTCCTTAATGAAAAACTGTTTTTT

J gene: TRBJ2-1
D gene: TRBD1
V gene: TRBV10-3
clone size: -
CDR3 protein: CAISETPGQAYNEQFF
CDR3 DNA: TGTGCCATCAGTGAGACGCCGGGACAGGCCTACAATGAGCAGTTCTTC

J gene: TRBJ2-4
D gene: TRBD1
V gene: TRBV9
clone size: -
CDR3 protein: CASSETGVLAKNIQYF
CDR3 DNA: TGTGCCAGCAGCGAGACAGGGGTGTTAGCCAAAAACATTCAGTACTTC

J gene: TRBJ2-7
D gene: -
V gene: TRBV28
clone size: -
CDR3 protein: CASSLSTGEQYF
CDR3 DNA: TGTGCCAGCAGTTTATCGACGGGGGAGCAGTACTTC

J gene: TRBJ2-1
D gene: -
V gene: TRBV18
clone size: -
CDR3 protein: CASSPPLGARADEQFF
CDR3 DNA: TGTGCCAGCTCACCCCCCCTGGGTGCTCGAGCGGATGAGCAGTTCTTC

J gene: TRBJ2-7
D gene: TRBD2
V gene: TRBV2
clone size: -
CDR3 protein: CASSGELAGARYEQYF
CDR3 DNA: TGTGCCAGCAGTGGGGAACTAGCGGGAGCAAGATACGAGCAGTACTTC

J gene: TRBJ1-1
D gene: -
V gene: TRBV2
clone size: -
CDR3 protein: CASRRGLTDGEAFF
CDR3 DNA: TGTGCCAGCAGGAGAGGTTTGACAGATGGTGAAGCTTTCTTT

J gene: TRBJ1-5
D gene: TRBD1
V gene: TRBV6-5
clone size: -
CDR3 protein: CASRSSGTADQPQHF
CDR3 DNA: TGTGCCAGCAGGTCCTCCGGGACAGCCGATCAGCCCCAGCATTTT

J gene: TRBJ1-1
D gene: TRBD1
V gene: TRBV2
clone size: -
CDR3 protein: CASSVSPGGTEAFF
CDR3 DNA: TGTGCCAGCAGTGTTTCGCCAGGGGGCACTGAAGCTTTCTTT

J gene: TRBJ1-2
D gene: -
V gene: TRBV5-4
clone size: -
CDR3 protein: CASRENYGYTF
CDR3 DNA: TGTGCCAGCAGGGAGAACTATGGCTACACCTTC

J gene: TRBJ1-2
D gene: -
V gene: TRBV4-2
clone size: -
CDR3 protein: CASSQERVANYGYTF
CDR3 DNA: TGTGCCAGCAGCCAAGAGAGGGTAGCTAACTATGGCTACACCTTC

J gene: TRBJ1-2
D gene: -
V gene: TRBV14
clone size: -
CDR3 protein: CASSQQGTYGYTF
CDR3 DNA: TGTGCCAGCAGCCAGCAGGGAACCTATGGCTACACCTTC

J gene: TRBJ1-1
D gene: TRBD1
V gene: TRBV5-6
clone size: -
CDR3 protein: CASRRGQMNTEAFF
CDR3 DNA: TGTGCCAGCAGGCGGGGACAGATGAACACTGAAGCTTTCTTT

J gene: TRBJ1-1
D gene: -
V gene: TRBV6-5
clone size: -
CDR3 protein: CASSPHGNTEAFF
CDR3 DNA: TGTGCCAGCAGTCCCCACGGGAACACTGAAGCTTTCTTT

J gene: TRBJ2-7
D gene: TRBD2
V gene: TRBV23-1
clone size: -
CDR3 protein: CASSQPGTSGPSYEQYF
CDR3 DNA: TGCGCCAGCAGTCAACCCGGGACTAGCGGCCCCTCCTACGAGCAGTACTTC

J gene: TRBJ1-2
D gene: TRBD1
V gene: TRBV4-1
clone size: -
CDR3 protein: CASSPRTGEENYGYTF
CDR3 DNA: TGCGCCAGCAGCCCAAGGACAGGGGAGGAAAACTATGGCTACACCTTC

J gene: TRBJ1-2
D gene: -
V gene: TRBV6-4
clone size: -
CDR3 protein: CASSETDVYGYTF
CDR3 DNA: TGTGCCAGCAGTGAGACAGACGTCTATGGCTACACCTTC

J gene: TRBJ2-7
D gene: -
V gene: TRBV30
clone size: -
CDR3 protein: CAWIRDNSYEQYF
CDR3 DNA: TGTGCCTGGATTAGGGACAACTCCTACGAGCAGTACTTC

J gene: TRBJ2-7
D gene: -
V gene: TRBV9
clone size: -
CDR3 protein: CASSDNSYEQYF
CDR3 DNA: TGTGCCAGCAGCGACAACTCCTACGAGCAGTACTTC

J gene: TRBJ1-5
D gene: -
V gene: TRBV5-1
clone size: -
CDR3 protein: CASSLAGEQPQHF
CDR3 DNA: TGCGCCAGCAGCTTGGCGGGGGAACAGCCCCAGCATTTT

J gene: TRBJ2-5
D gene: TRBD1
V gene: TRBV2
clone size: -
CDR3 protein: CATGPGQGKETQYF
CDR3 DNA: TGTGCCACTGGACCGGGACAGGGCAAAGAGACCCAGTACTTC

J gene: TRBJ1-5
D gene: -
V gene: TRBV30
clone size: -
CDR3 protein: CAWSLAGNQPQHF
CDR3 DNA: TGTGCCTGGAGTTTGGCGGGGAATCAGCCCCAGCATTTT

J gene: TRBJ1-4
D gene: TRBD1
V gene: TRBV4-1
clone size: -
CDR3 protein: CASTGANEKLFF
CDR3 DNA: TGCGCCTCGACAGGGGCTAATGAAAAACTGTTTTTT

J gene: TRBJ1-5
D gene: -
V gene: TRBV18
clone size: once
CDR3 protein: CASSPLQTDQPQHF
CDR3 DNA: TGTGCCAGCTCACCACTCCAGACAGATCAGCCCCAGCATTTT

J gene: TRBJ2-7
D gene: -
V gene: TRBV7-9
clone size: -
CDR3 protein: CASSAVGGGEQYF
CDR3 DNA: TGTGCCAGCAGCGCCGTCGGCGGTGGGGAGCAGTACTTC

J gene: TRBJ2-1
D gene: -
V gene: TRBV4-1
clone size: -
CDR3 protein: CASSQEYRAQGGDEQFF
CDR3 DNA: TGCGCCAGCAGCCAAGAATATAGGGCGCAGGGTGGGGATGAGCAGTTCTTC

J gene: TRBJ1-1
D gene: TRBD1
V gene: TRBV28
clone size: -
CDR3 protein: CASRYDRVAFF
CDR3 DNA: TGTGCCAGCAGATATGACAGGGTTGCTTTCTTT

J gene: TRBJ1-4
D gene: TRBD1
V gene: TRBV6-5
clone size: -
CDR3 protein: CASRQTGGRFEKLFF
CDR3 DNA: TGTGCCAGCAGGCAAACAGGGGGCCGGTTTGAAAAACTGTTTTTT

J gene: TRBJ2-7
D gene: TRBD2
V gene: TRBV4-1
clone size: few
CDR3 protein: CASSQVRASGSYEQYF
CDR3 DNA: TGCGCCAGCAGCCAAGTTAGAGCTAGCGGGAGCTACGAGCAGTACTTC

J gene: TRBJ1-1
D gene: TRBD1
V gene: TRBV28
clone size: -
CDR3 protein: CASSSRTGETEAFF
CDR3 DNA: TGTGCCAGCAGTTCCAGGACAGGGGAGACTGAAGCTTTCTTT